These 20 T cell receptor beta chains came from one sample sequenced in a study of shared clonotypes between healthy human individuals. Data came from immunoSEQ multiplex PCR; TCRdb stores just in-frame clones and leaves some out. The sample carries millions of clones, over 85% recorded once. It was CD45RO-negative cells, positively selected for CCR7, that made up naive CD8 cells, with terminally differentiated effector memory CD45RA+ cells excluded. The sequenced material came from naive CD8+ T cells sorted from blood. The receptors originated from a man aged 18-30 years in good health.

V is TRBV6-1 and J is TRBJ1-2, with 7 bases that match TRBD1. CDR3 size: 13 residues. Looked up from germline, CDR1 is MNHNS and CDR2 is SASEGT. Trimming at V came to 5 bases and at J to 6 bases, leaving 6 bases not matched to a gene. The CDR3: CASSKRGRDGYTF. In DNA, the CDR3 is TGTGCCAGCAGTAAAAGGGGGCGAGATGGCTACACCTTC.

The chain carries TRBV10-3 and TRBJ1-2, with 7 bases fitting TRBD1. Germline V lookup: CDR1 ENHRY, CDR2 SYGVKD. The CDR3 is made up of 17 amino acids. The V gene end was trimmed by 1 base and the J gene end by 2 bases; junction bases not matched to a gene: 10. The CDR3 sequence: CAISEWAGGIGNYGYTF. As DNA, the CDR3 is TGTGCCATCAGTGAGTGGGCAGGGGGGATCGGAAACTATGGCTACACCTTC.

The chain carries TRBV6-1 and TRBJ1-1; TRBD1 matches 7 bases. Germline V gene sequence: CDR1 MNHNS, CDR2 SASEGT. The CDR3 is made up of 16 amino acids. With 0 bases clipped from V and 7 bases from J, the junction kept 11 bases outside the gene matches. The DNA of the CDR3 is TGTGCCAGCAGTGAAGCGCTTTGGGAGGGGGCGGGTGAAGCTTTCTTT. This translates into CASSEALWEGAGEAFF.

In regard to this clone: Other nucleotide sequences in the sample specify the same CDR3. The chain uses TRBV6-5 and TRBJ2-5; D uncertain. V was cut by 6 bases and J by 5 bases, with 10 bases left in between. This CDR3 spans 12 amino acids. The germline V gene encodes CDR1 MNHEY and CDR2 SVGAGI. The CDR3 DNA reads TGTGCCAGCAGCCCCGATGGGGAGACCCAGTACTTC. Protein: CASSPDGETQYF.

In the case of this clone: The same CDR3 arises from other DNA sequences in this sample as well. This chain links TRBV11-2 with TRBJ2-1, with D unresolved. From germline, CDR1 is SGHAT and CDR2 FQNNGV. The CDR3 has 15 amino acids. The V and J ends lost 0 bases and 0 bases respectively, with 6 bases between them. This CDR3 is CASSLDLGSYNEQFF. The CDR3 bases are TGTGCCAGCAGCTTAGATCTTGGCTCCTACAATGAGCAGTTCTTC.

This clone occurred once. The chain uses TRBV27 and TRBJ2-2; 10 nucleotides match TRBD2. There are 14 residues in the CDR3. Per germline, CDR1 MNHEY and CDR2 SMNVEV (reference sequence). Germline trimming cut 6 bases from V and 7 bases from J; bases unmatched to any gene: 5. CDR3 loop: CASRAGGASGELFF. Here the CDR3 DNA reads TGTGCCAGCAGAGCGGGGGGGGCTAGCGGGGAGCTGTTTTTT.

This chain connects TRBV11-2 to TRBJ1-4; 9 bases are a match to TRBD1. The junction had 7 bases not matched to a gene; V was cut back by 4 bases and J by 7 bases. CDR1 and CDR2 (germline): SGHAT, FQNNGV. This CDR3 contains 15 residues. CDR3 loop: CASSYNRGRTEKLFF. The CDR3, as DNA: TGTGCCAGCAGCTACAACAGGGGGCGGACTGAAAAACTGTTTTTT.

The chain combines TRBV19 with TRBJ2-7; TRBD1 matches 10 bases. The CDR3 totals 14 residues. The V gene's germline CDR1 is LNHDA and CDR2 SQIVND (reference sequence). Trimming removed 6 bases from V and 5 bases from J; junction bases left unmatched: 7. CDR3 protein: CASSLGQGFDEQYF. The CDR3 nucleotides read TGTGCCAGTAGCCTGGGACAGGGGTTCGACGAGCAGTACTTC.

The V and J genes are TRBV7-2 and TRBJ1-3; D gene ambiguous. The CDR3 is 13 residues long. Germline assignment: CDR1 SGHTA and CDR2 FQGNSA. V gave up 1 base and J gave up 11 bases, with 12 bases separating them. The CDR3 DNA reads as TGTGCCAGCAGCTTAGATGTACGGTTCCCCATATATTTT. Protein product: CASSLDVRFPIYF.

This chain uses TRBV4-1 with TRBJ1-4, with D possibly TRBD1 on 6 matching bases. The germline V gene encodes CDR1 MGHRA and CDR2 YSYEKL. Trimming stripped 4 bases from V and 8 bases from J, with 20 bases between. The CDR3 has 16 amino acids. Written as DNA, the CDR3 is TGCGCCAGCAGCCCTCAGCCAGGGGCTATTAAGGAAAAACTGTTTTTT. It is translated as CASSPQPGAIKEKLFF.

The rearrangement joins TRBV7-9 to TRBJ2-7, with a possible D match to TRBD1 (6 bases). V lost 1 base and J lost 6, with 16 bases in between. Germline CDR1 and CDR2: SEHNR and FQNEAQ (reference sequence). The CDR3 covers 15 residues. DNA for the CDR3: TGTGCCAGCAGCTTAGGGGACACTAGGCTAGGCGAGCAGTACTTC. This translates into CASSLGDTRLGEQYF.

The chain joins TRBV6-7 to TRBJ2-7; D is perhaps TRBD1 (5 bases). TRBV6-7 is labeled an ORF, and its function is uncertain. The CDR3 length is 19 residues. V lost 0 bases to trimming and J lost 3 bases, with 24 bases between them. The CDR3, as DNA: TGTGCCAGCAGTTACTCATTAAGACAGCTAACTTCCCCGGACTACGAGCAGTACTTC. Its protein is CASSYSLRQLTSPDYEQYF.

The rearrangement links TRBV7-9 to TRBJ2-3; TRBD2 agrees at 9 bases. Trimming at V came to 4 bases and at J to 4 bases, leaving 9 bases not matched to a gene. The CDR3 is 16 residues long. Germline V lookup: CDR1 SEHNR, CDR2 FQNEAQ (reference sequence). The CDR3 DNA reads TGTGCCAGCAGCTCCTTAGCGGGGGTGGGGTCAGATACGCAGTATTTT. Translation: CASSSLAGVGSDTQYF. The variable domain in full, with the rest retrieved from reference TRBV7-9 and TRBJ2-3, is DTGVSQNPRHKITKRGQNVTFRCDPISEHNRLYWYRQTLGQGPEFLTYFQNEAQLEKSRLLSDRFSAERPKGSFSTLEIQRTEQGDSAMYLCASSSLAGVGSDTQYFGPGTRLTVL.

The rearrangement uses TRBV27 and TRBJ2-1; a weak D match, TRBD1 (6 bases). The V gene's germline CDR1 is MNHEY and CDR2 SMNVEV (reference sequence). Trimming removed 5 bases from V and 8 bases from J, with 16 bases in between. The CDR3 runs to 14 residues. CDR3 bases: TGTGCCAGCAGTGTCCAGGGGTGGGTGCATGAGCAGTTCTTC. Translation: CASSVQGWVHEQFF.

This chain connects TRBV7-9 to TRBJ2-3; a possible D gene is TRBD1 (5 bases). V gave up 11 bases and J gave up 6 bases, with 18 bases separating them. The CDR3 totals 13 residues. Per the germline V gene, CDR1 is SEHNR and CDR2 is FQNEAQ (reference sequence). The CDR3 is CAGHGPYRDTQYF. Written as DNA, the CDR3 is TGTGCCGGACACGGCCCCTACCGGGATACGCAGTATTTT.

Details on this clone: Other DNA sequences in the sample encode the same CDR3. The chain recombines TRBV7-9 with TRBJ2-7; D uncertain. Trimming pared 5 bases from V and 0 bases from J, leaving 11 bases between. CDR1 and CDR2 (germline): SEHNR, FQNEAQ (reference sequence). The CDR3 is made up of 14 amino acids. The CDR3 loop reads CASSLQEVSYEQYF. In nucleotides, the CDR3 is TGTGCCAGCAGCCTCCAGGAAGTCTCCTACGAGCAGTACTTC.

The rearrangement joins TRBV10-3 to TRBJ1-1; D remains ambiguous. From germline, CDR1 is ENHRY and CDR2 SYGVKD. Trimming stripped 3 bases from V and 3 bases from J, with 11 bases between. The CDR3 has 14 amino acids. CDR3 sequence: CAISDLGKDTEAFF. CDR3 DNA: TGTGCCATCAGTGACCTGGGAAAGGACACTGAAGCTTTCTTT.

The chain joins TRBV6-5 to TRBJ2-1; D is uncertain. V lost 7 bases to trimming and J lost 8 bases, with 18 bases between them. The CDR3 is made up of 14 amino acids. Germline-derived CDR1 and CDR2 are MNHEY and SVGAGI. The CDR3 sequence is CASTNGPLGDEQFF. The CDR3 region has the DNA TGTGCCAGCACTAACGGGCCCCTTGGCGATGAGCAGTTCTTC.

The rearrangement links TRBV20-1 to TRBJ1-2; no clear D. Trimming removed 3 bases from V and 7 bases from J, with 6 bases in between. The CDR3 loop spans 10 amino acids. Germline CDR1 is DFQATT and CDR2 is SNEGSKA (reference sequence). CDR3 amino acids: CSASEVGYTF. CDR3 DNA sequence: TGCAGTGCTAGTGAGGTTGGCTACACCTTC.

The chain links TRBV5-1 to TRBJ2-5, with 13 bases matching TRBD2. Germline CDR1 SGHRS, CDR2 YFSETQ. With V trimmed by 4 bases and J by 5 bases, 11 bases remained unmatched. The CDR3 runs to 17 residues. CDR3 sequence: CASSQIQLAGGLETQYF. CDR3 bases: TGCGCCAGCAGCCAAATCCAACTAGCGGGGGGGCTCGAGACCCAGTACTTC. The complete variable domain, with remaining parts taken from reference TRBV5-1 and TRBJ2-5, reads KAGVTQTPRYLIKTRGQQVTLSCSPISGHRSVSWYQQTPGQGLQFLFEYFSETQRNKGNFPGRFSGRQFSNSRSEMNVSTLELGDSALYLCASSQIQLAGGLETQYFGPGTRLLVL.